Listed here are 16 T cell receptor beta chains from one sample, sequenced in a study of cytomegalovirus exposure and HLA in healthy donors (dated 2017 in TCRdb). Library preparation employed the immunoSEQ multiplex PCR assay. As stored in TCRdb, this immuneACCESS dataset retains in-frame rearrangements with V and J assigned. A fraction of the clones does not appear; measured against another copy, unresolved V genes explain less than half of the discrepancy, and the remainder lacks a known reason. In all, the sample holds approximately 220,000 clones, and 75% to 90% of those were seen once. Of the sample, 11% to 15% is held by the ten largest clones. Sequenced material: PBMCs. These TCRs come from a woman between 25 and 40 years old in good health and CMV-seropositive.

The genes are TRBV5-1 and TRBJ2-1; 11 bases are a match to TRBD2. Germline-derived CDR1 and CDR2 are SGHRS and YFSETQ. The J segment lost 7 bases and the V segment lost 4 bases, leaving 13 bases of the junction unmatched. This CDR3 comprises 17 residues. CDR3 region: CASSQWGLAGGRNEQFF. CDR3 nucleotide sequence: TGCGCCAGCAGCCAATGGGGTCTAGCGGGAGGCCGGAATGAGCAGTTCTTC.

The V and J genes are TRBV6-5 and TRBJ2-1; 7 positions match TRBD1. Trimming took 4 bases from V and 7 from J; bases not matched to a gene: 4. Germline CDR1 MNHEY, CDR2 SVGAGI. The CDR3 is 13 residues long. The CDR3 DNA reads TGTGCCAGCAGTTTACAGGGGCCGAATGAGCAGTTCTTC. It encodes CASSLQGPNEQFF.

The chain recombines TRBV11-2 with TRBJ2-1; a weak D match, TRBD1 (6 bases). V was pared by 3 bases and J by 10 bases, with 16 bases between. CDR1 SGHAT and CDR2 FQNNGV come from the germline V gene. The CDR3 covers 14 residues. The chain's CDR3 is CASSFAQGIGEQFF. For the CDR3, the DNA is TGTGCCAGCAGCTTTGCACAGGGTATAGGGGAGCAGTTCTTC. The whole variable domain, filled in from reference TRBV11-2 and TRBJ2-1, reads EAGVAQSPRYKIIEKRQSVAFWCNPISGHATLYWYQQILGQGPKLLIQFQNNGVVDDSQLPKDRFSAERLKGVDSTLKIQPAKLEDSAVYLCASSFAQGIGEQFFGPGTRLTVL.

This clone was observed a handful of times. The chain is built from TRBV2 and TRBJ1-2; tentative D call: TRBD1 (5 bases). V was pared by 8 bases and J by 5 bases, with 12 bases between. CDR3 size: 12 residues. The germline gives CDR1 SNHLY, CDR2 FYNNEI. For the CDR3, the DNA is TGTGCCAGCGGGCAGGGAGGGTATGGCTACACCTTC. Its translation is CASGQGGYGYTF.

V and J are TRBV10-3 and TRBJ2-7; D is perhaps TRBD2 (5 bases). Germline assignment: CDR1 ENHRY and CDR2 SYGVKD. The V and J ends lost 6 bases and 4 bases respectively, with 19 bases between them. This CDR3 comprises 15 residues. CDR3 protein: CAISQQLVVKYEQYF. The CDR3, as DNA: TGTGCCATCAGCCAACAACTAGTTGTCAAGTACGAGCAGTACTTC.

The CDR3: CAIGLGTGANVLTF. The CDR3 coding sequence is TGTGCCATCGGCCTTGGGACTGGGGCCAACGTCCTGACTTTC. This chain uses TRBV10-3 with TRBJ2-6; unclear D gene. The V gene's germline CDR1 is ENHRY and CDR2 SYGVKD. V lost 8 bases to trimming and J lost 2 bases, with 10 bases between them. The CDR3 covers 14 residues.

This chain links TRBV7-9 with TRBJ1-1; 7 nucleotides line up with TRBD1. This CDR3 is built from 14 residues. V lost 6 bases, J lost 4 bases, and 8 bases stayed unmatched. Per germline, CDR1 SEHNR and CDR2 FQNEAQ (reference sequence). Here the CDR3 reads CASSSTGFGTEAFF. Written as DNA, the CDR3 is TGTGCCAGCAGTTCGACAGGGTTCGGCACTGAAGCTTTCTTT.

The chain couples TRBV7-8 to TRBJ2-1, with 10 positions matching TRBD2. The germline CDR1 and CDR2 sequences are SGHVS and FQNEAQ. The V segment lost 10 bases and the J segment 7 bases; nucleotides outside the gene matches: 10. The CDR3 extends over 14 amino acids. The DNA for the CDR3 is TGTGCCATCACTATTAGCGGGAGGAATAATGAGCAGTTCTTC. Translation: CAITISGRNNEQFF.

As regards this clone: This specimen includes other DNA sequences encoding the same CDR3. The genes are TRBV27 and TRBJ1-5; D is unclear. Germline V gene data show CDR1 as MNHEY and CDR2 as SMNVEV (reference sequence). The CDR3 sequence is 13 residues long. The V and J ends lost 2 bases and 4 bases respectively, with 6 bases between them. As DNA, the CDR3 is TGTGCCAGCAGTTTACTGGGGAATCAGCCCCAGCATTTT. Encoded protein: CASSLLGNQPQHF.

The chain carries TRBV2 and TRBJ1-2, with D uncertain. Trimming stripped 9 bases from V and 2 bases from J, with 13 bases between. CDR1 is SNHLY, CDR2 FYNNEI, per germline. CDR3 length: 13 residues. DNA for the CDR3: TGTGCCAGTGGGCCATTGGGGAACTATGGCTACACCTTC. It translates to CASGPLGNYGYTF.

The rearrangement joins TRBV30 to TRBJ2-1; 7 nucleotides match TRBD1. In germline, CDR1 is GTSNPN, CDR2 SVGIG (reference sequence). The CDR3 spans 13 residues. Germline trimming cut 4 bases from V and 2 bases from J; bases unmatched to any gene: 2. CDR3 DNA sequence: TGTGCCTGGAACAGGGGAGCCTACAATGAGCAGTTCTTC. Its protein is CAWNRGAYNEQFF. Full variable domain (remainder filled in from reference TRBV30 and TRBJ2-1): SQTIHQWPATLVQPVGSPLSLECTVEGTSNPNLYWYRQAAGRGLQLLFYSVGIGQISSEVPQNLSASRPQDRQFILSSKKLLLSDSGFYLCAWNRGAYNEQFFGPGTRLTVL.

The chain uses TRBV5-1 and TRBJ1-4, with 9 nucleotides matching TRBD1. Germline CDR1 is SGHRS and CDR2 is YFSETQ. V shed 0 bases, J shed 6 bases, and the junction held 6 bases outside the gene matches. The CDR3 has 16 residues. CDR3 bases: TGCGCCAGCAGCTTGGACAGGGGGCCCCTGGATGAAAAACTGTTTTTT. Translated, it gives CASSLDRGPLDEKLFF.

In this sample, this clone turned up a few times. This sequence joins TRBV18 and TRBJ2-7, with D perhaps TRBD1 or TRBD2 (5 bases each). Germline values: CDR1 KGHSH, CDR2 LQKENI. V dropped 6 bases and J dropped 3 bases, with 12 bases sitting between them. CDR3 length equals 13 residues. The CDR3 is CASSSGTDYEQYF. DNA of the CDR3: TGTGCCAGCTCGTCCGGGACCGACTACGAGCAGTACTTC.

The chain is built from TRBV29-1 and TRBJ2-7, with 11 positions matching TRBD2. V lost 6 bases, J lost 1 base, and 8 bases stayed unmatched. The germline gives CDR1 SQVTM, CDR2 ANQGSEA. The CDR3 length is 15 residues. CDR3: CSVLGLAGTSYEQYF. In DNA, the CDR3 is TGCAGCGTCCTCGGACTAGCGGGTACATCCTACGAGCAGTACTTC.

The V gene is TRBV4-1, the J gene TRBJ2-7; 7 bases line up with TRBD2. The CDR3 totals 14 residues. Germline trimming cut 6 bases from V and 0 bases from J; bases unmatched to any gene: 5. In germline, CDR1 is MGHRA, CDR2 YSYEKL. Here the CDR3 DNA reads TGCGCCAGCAGTCCCCGGGAGGACTCCTACGAGCAGTACTTC. It encodes CASSPREDSYEQYF.

V is TRBV14 and J is TRBJ1-1; unclear D gene. The V and J ends lost 3 bases and 0 bases respectively, with 5 bases between them. This CDR3 contains 13 residues. Germline loops: CDR1 SGHDN, CDR2 FVKESK. CDR3 sequence reads: CASSQWLNTEAFF. CDR3 nucleotides: TGTGCCAGCAGCCAGTGGCTGAACACTGAAGCTTTCTTT.